Below, one T cell receptor (beta chain) is given with its context. Its antigen is not yet known. Base qualities are not at hand, and no much larger clone is one base apart. The CDR3 starts with the cysteine, ends with the phenylalanine, and has 12 residues. This entry keeps only the CDR3 DNA: 36 bases, framed from base 1. Based on the germline V gene (reference sequence), the CDR1 and CDR2 sequences are LNHDA and SQIVND. V and J are truncated by 5 bases and 5 bases respectively, leaving an intervening sequence of 10 bases. The data belong to a study of shared clonotypes between healthy human individuals (dated by TCRdb to about 2020). For the study in its entirety: A few men and a couple of women, aged 18 to 49 years, made up the cohort. Leukapheresis yielded between about 0.85 and 9 billion PBMCs per donor. To increase sequencing depth and limit assay-specific biases, TCR repertoire library preparation and sequencing were carried out by different laboratories using diverse techniques. Blood TCR repertoires of four to six healthy adults were deeply sequenced to estimate repertoire size and the extent of clonotype sharing between individuals.

Using the deep immunoSEQ assay, multiplex PCR amplified TCR CDR3 regions from genomic DNA. Extracted genomic DNA from each cell subset was spread evenly across all wells of several immunoSEQ 96-well plates, with each plate serving as a replicate. For unsorted PBMC, 300 ng genomic DNA, equal to about 30,000 T cell genomes, was loaded into each replicate PCR. Ten immunoSEQ deep assay plates were used to sequence the unsorted PBMC genomic DNA. Purified libraries were quantified with a Qubit 3.0 fluorometer, sized on a Bioanalyzer 2100, and re-quantified with the KAPA Library Quantification kit. Each immunoSEQ 96-well plate was sequenced on its own single-read 150-cycle Illumina NextSeq 550 flow cell. On the study's bioinformatics: Because only junctional sequences without quality scores were contained in the immunoSEQ output, filtering matching that applied to full-length reads could not be performed. Sequences were annotated with PyIR, a Python wrapper for IgBLAST v1.9, and V/J genes and CDR3 were assigned using IMGT germline references. Reads were filtered out if the reads had weak V/J assignments (E-value above 1e-6), no CDR3, stop codons, out-of-frame junctions, or ambiguous translated residues. A V3J clonotype was defined by an identical inferred V gene, J gene, and CDR3 amino acid sequence. Percentage overlap between repertoires was calculated by dividing the number of shared unique clonotypes by the size of the smaller repertoire. RTK rarefaction, the Chao1 estimator, and Recon v2.1 estimates of unobserved clonotypes were used to assess repertoire richness. Drawn from immuneACCESS, this table holds only the in-frame rearrangements with V and J called that TCRdb kept. Clones are partly lost; checked studies trace under half to an unresolved V gene and leave the rest unexplained. The DNA gave D and trimming, while V, J and clone size come from that table. For this sample there are about 470,000 clones; roughly 83% appear just once. Roughly an eighth of the sample lies in the top ten.

Donors were healthy HIV-negative adults with no recently reported acute infections or vaccinations. All donors were Caucasian adults living in Nashville, Tennessee, USA. For unsorted samples, 80 million to 100 million PBMCs were counted, and genomic DNA was extracted using the QIAamp DNA Blood Mini kit. Blood was obtained by leukapheresis, after which PBMCs were separated by Ficoll-Histopaque density gradient centrifugation and cryopreserved in liquid nitrogen vapor phase. What the study reported, not specific to this receptor: Based on pairwise subsampling, the degree of clonotype sharing among donors was expected to be affected by sequencing depth. Because the study included a small number of donors, the genetic and exposure-history diversity represented was limited. Sampling was restricted to blood, and TCR repertoires in tissue are likely to differ from TCR repertoires in blood.

This receptor was taken from a woman in her thirties or forties in good health. Some clones in this sample may be carry-over from other donors' samples. The material sequenced was PBMCs. The chain uses TRBV19 and TRBJ2-7, with the D gene tentatively TRBD1 or TRBD2, based on 5 matching bases in each. The sequence in DNA is TGTGCCAGTAGTGGCTGGGGGAACGAGCAGTACTTC. This codes for CASSGWGNEQYF.